Below, 21 T cell receptor beta chains from the same sample are listed, as sequenced in a study of shared clonotypes between healthy human individuals. Generated by immunoSEQ multiplex PCR, the TCRdb table keeps only in-frame clones and is missing some. The sample records some 2 million clones, around 95% being singletons. Input material: naive CD4+ T cells sorted from blood. Indicated subset: CD45RA+ positively selected. These receptors all come from a man younger than 35 in good health.

The V gene is TRBV7-2, the J gene TRBJ2-3, with D possibly being TRBD1 or TRBD2 (6 bases each). Trimming shortened V by 4 bases and J by 7 bases, and 15 bases separated the two germline ends. Germline lookup yields CDR1 SGHTA and CDR2 FQGNSA. The CDR3 has 14 amino acids. The CDR3 reads CASSSTGGINTQYF. The DNA of the CDR3 is TGTGCCAGCAGCTCGACCGGGGGCATAAATACGCAGTATTTT.

V and J are TRBV7-9 and TRBJ2-2, with 7 bases matching TRBD1. The germline V gene encodes CDR1 SEHNR and CDR2 FQNEAQ (reference sequence). This CDR3 comprises 15 residues. Trimming at V came to 7 bases and at J to 3 bases, leaving 8 bases not matched to a gene. The CDR3 loop is CASNPGTVYTGELFF. The CDR3 DNA is TGTGCCAGCAACCCCGGGACAGTCTACACCGGGGAGCTGTTTTTT.

The V call is TRBV9, the J call TRBJ1-1; D is unresolved. V gave up 0 bases and J gave up 6 bases, with 18 bases separating them. This CDR3 region has 16 residues. CDR1 SGDLS and CDR2 YYNGEE come from the germline V gene. CDR3 amino acids: CASSVVRAGRLAEAFF. CDR3 DNA sequence: TGTGCCAGCAGCGTAGTACGGGCGGGGAGGCTCGCTGAAGCTTTCTTT.

The chain has TRBV30 and TRBJ1-1; perhaps TRBD1 as D (6 bases). Trimming stripped 4 bases from V and 5 bases from J, with 14 bases between. Germline CDR1 reads GTSNPN; CDR2 reads SVGIG (reference sequence). This CDR3 region has 13 residues. CDR3 region: CAWNGRGNTEAFF. Written as DNA, the CDR3 is TGTGCCTGGAATGGCAGGGGAAATACTGAAGCTTTCTTT.

This rearrangement joins TRBV5-6 to TRBJ1-2; no reliable D call. The V end was cut by 0 bases, the J end by 8 bases, with 17 bases between. This CDR3 region has 15 residues. The germline V gene encodes CDR1 SGHDT and CDR2 YYEEEE. This chain's CDR3 is CASSLEPTGLGGYTF. Here the CDR3 DNA reads TGTGCCAGCAGCTTGGAACCAACGGGCCTCGGAGGCTACACCTTC. The full variable domain, completed using reference TRBV5-6 and TRBJ1-2, is DAGVTQSPTHLIKTRGQQVTLRCSPKSGHDTVSWYQQALGQGPQFIFQYYEEEERQRGNFPDRFSGHQFPNYSSELNVNALLLGDSALYLCASSLEPTGLGGYTFGSGTRLTVV.

J is TRBJ1-1 and V is TRBV7-9; weak D call: TRBD1 (6 bases). Trimming cost V 5 bases and J 1 base, with 17 bases left between them. Germline V CDR1 and CDR2: SEHNR, FQNEAQ (reference sequence). The CDR3 is made up of 16 amino acids. CDR3 region: CASSLLLQGRNTEAFF. Written as DNA, the CDR3 is TGTGCCAGCAGCCTACTATTACAGGGTAGGAACACTGAAGCTTTCTTT.

The chain employs TRBV7-9 and TRBJ2-1, with D perhaps assigned TRBD1 or TRBD2 (7 bases each). The germline V gene encodes CDR1 SEHNR and CDR2 FQNEAQ (reference sequence). Between the trimmed V and J ends, which lost 5 bases and 5 bases, there was a span of 16 bases. This CDR3 is built from 15 residues. CDR3 loop: CASSPAAGGDNEQFF. CDR3 nucleotides: TGTGCCAGCAGCCCAGCGGCAGGGGGGGACAATGAGCAGTTCTTC.

The chain recombines TRBV5-1 with TRBJ1-2; D uncertain. The CDR3 is 13 amino acids. V lost 4 bases, J lost 0 bases, and 7 bases lay in between. Germline V lookup: CDR1 SGHRS, CDR2 YFSETQ. CDR3 loop: CASSPNPNYGYTF. The CDR3 nucleotides are TGCGCCAGCAGCCCAAATCCTAACTATGGCTACACCTTC.

About this clone: The junction does not match germline at one end; this may be a read error. The gene calls are TRBV2 and TRBJ2-3; possibly TRBD1 for D (5 bases). CDR3 length: 12 residues. CDR1 and CDR2 (germline): SNHLY, FYNNEI. CDR3 sequence (DNA): TGTGCCGGCAGGGTGGAAGAAAGAACGCAGTATTTT. Translated, it gives CAGRVEERTQYF.

This clone occurred once. The V call is TRBV14, the J call TRBJ2-7, with D unclear. Germline CDR1 is SGHDN and CDR2 is FVKESK. The CDR3 is made up of 13 amino acids. Trimming cost V 1 base and J 3 bases, with 7 bases left between them. CDR3 region: CASSQGQYYEQYF. Written as DNA, the CDR3 is TGTGCCAGCAGCCAAGGGCAATACTACGAGCAGTACTTC.

The V and J genes are TRBV5-1 and TRBJ2-7, with D perhaps TRBD2 (5 bases). This CDR3 region has 15 residues. The germline V and J ends were trimmed by 1 base and 7 bases, with 18 bases remaining between them. From germline, CDR1 is SGHRS and CDR2 YFSETQ. CDR3 protein: CASSLWTSGEGEQYF. As DNA, the CDR3 is TGCGCCAGCAGCTTGTGGACCTCCGGTGAGGGTGAGCAGTACTTC.

The rearrangement uses TRBV27 and TRBJ2-3; 12 bases are shared with TRBD2. Germline assignment: CDR1 MNHEY and CDR2 SMNVEV (reference sequence). J was trimmed by 3 bases and V by 4 bases; bases with no gene match: 5. The CDR3 length is 16 residues. Here the CDR3 reads CASSSLAGGLTDTQYF. The CDR3 bases are TGTGCCAGCAGTTCCCTAGCGGGGGGGCTGACAGATACGCAGTATTTT.

As regards this clone: The sample holds other DNA sequences that translate to the same CDR3. The chain employs TRBV6-5 and TRBJ2-7, with a weak D call TRBD1 (7 bases). Germline-derived CDR1 and CDR2 are MNHEY and SVGAGI. The length of the CDR3 is 12 residues. V lost 6 bases and J lost 7, with 13 bases in between. CDR3 sequence (DNA): TGTGCCAGCAGCCCCCAGGGGGGTGAGCAGTACTTC. Amino acid sequence: CASSPQGGEQYF.

The V gene is TRBV2, the J gene TRBJ2-7; D gene ambiguous. Germline assignment: CDR1 SNHLY and CDR2 FYNNEI. This CDR3 has 14 amino acids. Trimming pared 3 bases from V and 0 bases from J, leaving 9 bases between. The CDR3 sequence is CASSEGQSSYEQYF. The CDR3 nucleotides are TGTGCCAGCAGTGAGGGCCAGAGCTCCTACGAGCAGTACTTC.

The chain combines TRBV7-9 with TRBJ2-7, with TRBD1 identical over 10 bases. Trimming took 1 base from V and 6 from J; bases not matched to a gene: 12. CDR3 length equals 17 residues. Germline-derived CDR1 and CDR2 are SEHNR and FQNEAQ (reference sequence). CDR3: CASSLVGSMGTGVEQYF. The CDR3 DNA reads as TGTGCCAGCAGCTTAGTCGGATCTATGGGGACAGGGGTCGAGCAGTACTTC.

The J gene is TRBJ1-2, the V gene TRBV5-1; 8 nucleotides match TRBD1. From germline, CDR1 is SGHRS and CDR2 YFSETQ. The CDR3 loop spans 14 amino acids. V shed 1 base, J shed 7 bases, and the junction held 6 bases outside the gene matches. CDR3: CASSLFRGQGGYTF. For the CDR3, the DNA is TGCGCCAGCAGCTTGTTCAGGGGGCAGGGTGGCTACACCTTC. Full variable domain (missing parts from reference TRBV5-1 and TRBJ1-2): KAGVTQTPRYLIKTRGQQVTLSCSPISGHRSVSWYQQTPGQGLQFLFEYFSETQRNKGNFPGRFSGRQFSNSRSEMNVSTLELGDSALYLCASSLFRGQGGYTFGSGTRLTVV.

V gene TRBV6-1 combines with J gene TRBJ1-1; 7 positions agree with TRBD1. CDR1 is MNHNS and CDR2 is SASEGT in the germline V gene. The V and J ends lost 2 bases and 7 bases, in that order; junction bases with no gene match: 13. CDR3 length equals 16 residues. The CDR3 sequence is CASSELRTGRRGEAFF. The CDR3 bases are TGTGCCAGCAGTGAATTGCGGACAGGACGGCGAGGTGAAGCTTTCTTT.

The chain recombines TRBV2 with TRBJ2-5; 7 bases map to TRBD1. From germline, CDR1 is SNHLY and CDR2 FYNNEI. The CDR3 has 16 amino acids. V shed 6 bases, J shed 5 bases, and the junction held 15 bases outside the gene matches. CDR3 loop: CASRPKTAGGMETQYF. CDR3 nucleotide sequence: TGTGCCAGCAGACCCAAGACGGCAGGGGGTATGGAGACCCAGTACTTC.

Details on this clone: Other DNA sequences in the same sample also yield this CDR3. The rearrangement joins TRBV5-1 to TRBJ1-4; D not certain. The length of the CDR3 is 14 residues. The V gene's germline CDR1 is SGHRS and CDR2 YFSETQ. V lost 4 bases and J lost 2, with 9 bases in between. CDR3 DNA: TGCGCCAGCAGCCCCGAGGCGACTAATGAAAAACTGTTTTTT. Its protein product is CASSPEATNEKLFF.

This CDR3 is CASSDRGLGPYEQYF. DNA of the CDR3: TGCGCCAGCAGCGACCGGGGCCTGGGACCCTACGAGCAGTACTTC. The chain couples TRBV5-1 to TRBJ2-7; D might be TRBD1 or TRBD2, each matching 5 bases. Per germline, CDR1 SGHRS and CDR2 YFSETQ. The CDR3 is 15 residues long. Deletions cut 4 bases from V and 2 bases from J, with 16 bases between.

The chain links TRBV10-3 to TRBJ2-1, with 7 bases aligning to TRBD1. After removal of 8 bases from V and 8 bases from J, the junction contained 6 bases not matched to a gene. CDR1 is ENHRY and CDR2 is SYGVKD in the germline V gene. The CDR3 consists of 12 residues. Here the CDR3 DNA reads TGTGCCATCCGGTGGGACAGCGATGAGCAGTTCTTC. Its protein is CAIRWDSDEQFF.